Listed below are T cell receptor beta chains from one sample, sequenced in a study of shared clonotypes between healthy human individuals. Libraries were prepared by immunoSEQ multiplex PCR; TCRdb keeps only in-frame clonotypes and omits some of them. This repertoire shows over 2 million clones, roughly 95% found once; its top ten account for 0.13%. The sample was naive CD4+ T cells sorted from blood. The receptors stem from a man in his late teens or twenties in good health. Both conserved end residues are part of each CDR3. The D gene is left open where the match is weak.

CDR3 protein: CASSITGTVNYGYTF
CDR3 DNA: TGTGCCAGCAGCATTACCGGGACGGTAAACTATGGCTACACCTTC
J gene: TRBJ1-2
D gene: NA
V gene: TRBV4-2

CDR3 protein: CASKEGLGQPQHF
CDR3 DNA: TGTGCCAGTAAAGAGGGTTTGGGTCAGCCCCAGCATTTT
J gene: TRBJ1-5
D gene: NA
V gene: TRBV19

CDR3 protein: CAWRVRTGGSPLHF
CDR3 DNA: TGTGCCTGGAGAGTGAGGACAGGGGGTTCACCCCTCCACTTT
J gene: TRBJ1-6
D gene: TRBD1
V gene: TRBV30

CDR3 protein: CASRSTGQNSPLHF
CDR3 DNA: TGTGCCAGCAGGAGTACGGGACAGAATTCACCCCTCCACTTT
J gene: TRBJ1-6
D gene: TRBD1
V gene: TRBV28

CDR3 protein: CASSQTSGPYEQYF
CDR3 DNA: TGTGCCAGCAGCCAGACTAGCGGGCCGTACGAGCAGTACTTC
J gene: TRBJ2-7
D gene: TRBD2
V gene: TRBV6-5

CDR3 protein: CASSLVVTGYNEQFF
CDR3 DNA: TGCGCCAGCAGCTTGGTTGTGACGGGCTACAATGAGCAGTTCTTC
J gene: TRBJ2-1
D gene: NA
V gene: TRBV5-1

CDR3 protein: CASSLGQGGSPLHF
CDR3 DNA: TGTGCCAGCAGCCTGGGACAGGGAGGCTCACCCCTCCACTTT
J gene: TRBJ1-6
D gene: TRBD1
V gene: TRBV5-6

CDR3 protein: CASRGRLNEKLFF
CDR3 DNA: TGTGCCAGCAGGGGCAGGCTTAATGAAAAACTGTTTTTT
J gene: TRBJ1-4
D gene: NA
V gene: TRBV6-5

CDR3 protein: CASSPLPPVLHRDTQYF
CDR3 DNA: TGTGCCAGCAGTCCACTCCCCCCTGTGCTACACAGGGATACGCAGTATTTT
J gene: TRBJ2-3
D gene: NA
V gene: TRBV27

CDR3 protein: CASSLEGSGANVLTF
CDR3 DNA: TGCGCCAGCAGCTTGGAAGGGTCTGGGGCCAACGTCCTGACTTTC
J gene: TRBJ2-6
D gene: NA
V gene: TRBV5-1

CDR3 protein: CASSGLAGGYYEQYF
CDR3 DNA: TGTGCCAGCAGCGGACTAGCGGGAGGCTACTACGAGCAGTACTTC
J gene: TRBJ2-7
D gene: TRBD2
V gene: TRBV11-2

CDR3 protein: CASSNWGTPGNTIYF
CDR3 DNA: TGTGCCAGTAGTAATTGGGGAACGCCTGGAAACACCATATATTTT
J gene: TRBJ1-3
D gene: NA
V gene: TRBV19

CDR3 protein: CASRDRHSPLHF
CDR3 DNA: TGTGCCAGCCGGGACAGGCATTCACCCCTCCACTTT
J gene: TRBJ1-6
D gene: TRBD1
V gene: TRBV27

CDR3 protein: CASYGRGHQPQHF
CDR3 DNA: TGTGCCAGCTACGGCAGGGGCCACCAGCCCCAGCATTTT
J gene: TRBJ1-5
D gene: NA
V gene: TRBV28

CDR3 protein: CASSYSGTSEKLFF
CDR3 DNA: TGTGCCAGCAGTTACTCAGGGACGAGTGAAAAACTGTTTTTT
J gene: TRBJ1-4
D gene: NA
V gene: TRBV6-5